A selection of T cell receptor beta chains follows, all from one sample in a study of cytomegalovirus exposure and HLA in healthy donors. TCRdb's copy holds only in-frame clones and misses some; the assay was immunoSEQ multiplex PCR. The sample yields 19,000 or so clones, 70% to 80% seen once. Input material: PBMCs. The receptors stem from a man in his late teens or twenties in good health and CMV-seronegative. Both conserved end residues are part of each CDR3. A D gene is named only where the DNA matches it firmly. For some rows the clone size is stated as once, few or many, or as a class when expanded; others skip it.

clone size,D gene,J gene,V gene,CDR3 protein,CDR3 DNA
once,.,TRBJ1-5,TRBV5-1,CASSLAGHPGQPQHF,TGCGCCAGCAGCTTGGCGGGACATCCGGGTCAGCCCCAGCATTTT
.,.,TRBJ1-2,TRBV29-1,CSVGGGYGYTF,TGCAGCGTTGGGGGGGGTTATGGCTACACCTTC
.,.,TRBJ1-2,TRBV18,CASSPGLNYGYTF,TGTGCCAGCTCACCGGGGCTTAACTATGGCTACACCTTC
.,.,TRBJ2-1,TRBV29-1,CSASTTKGNEQFF,TGCAGCGCCAGTACTACAAAGGGGAATGAGCAGTTCTTC
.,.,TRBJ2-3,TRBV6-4,CASSDSVGADTQYF,TGTGCCAGCAGTGACTCAGTCGGGGCAGATACGCAGTATTTT
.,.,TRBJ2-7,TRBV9,CASSAAQGRPDEQYF,TGTGCCAGCAGCGCCGCCCAGGGCCGCCCTGACGAGCAGTACTTC
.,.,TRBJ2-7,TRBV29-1,CSVGRSYEQYF,TGCAGCGTTGGGCGGTCTTACGAGCAGTACTTC
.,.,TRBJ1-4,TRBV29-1,CSVLATNEKLFF,TGCAGCGTTCTTGCAACTAATGAAAAACTGTTTTTT
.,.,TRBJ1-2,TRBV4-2,CASSQGERGFGYGYTF,TGTGCCAGCAGCCAAGGGGAGAGGGGGTTCGGCTATGGCTACACCTTC
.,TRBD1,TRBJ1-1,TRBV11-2,CASSFGQGLNTEAFF,TGTGCCAGCAGCTTTGGACAGGGACTGAACACTGAAGCTTTCTTT
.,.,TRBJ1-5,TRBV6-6,CAVRPPNQPQHF,TGTGCCGTGAGGCCGCCGAATCAGCCCCAGCATTTT
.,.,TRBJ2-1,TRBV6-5,CASSLPGGPYNEQFF,TGTGCCAGCAGCCTTCCAGGTGGCCCCTACAATGAGCAGTTCTTC
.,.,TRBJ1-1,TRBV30,CAWSIKLPSVNTEAFF,TGTGCCTGGAGTATAAAACTCCCGTCGGTGAACACTGAAGCTTTCTTT
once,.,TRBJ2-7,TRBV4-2,CASSQAAPGGAGYEQYF,TGTGCCAGCAGCCAAGCGGCCCCAGGAGGGGCCGGGTATGAGCAGTACTTC
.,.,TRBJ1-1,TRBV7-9,CASSLGLGMNTEAFF,TGTGCCAGCAGCTTAGGTCTCGGGATGAACACTGAAGCTTTCTTT
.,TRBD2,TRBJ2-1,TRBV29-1,CSVELAGSYNEQFF,TGCAGCGTTGAACTAGCGGGATCCTACAATGAGCAGTTCTTC
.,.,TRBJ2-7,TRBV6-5,CASTKGVGAYEQYF,TGTGCCAGCACCAAGGGGGTAGGGGCCTACGAGCAGTACTTC
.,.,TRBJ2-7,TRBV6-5,CASSAGVDSRGYF,TGTGCCAGCAGTGCCGGGGTTGACTCCCGGGGGTACTTC
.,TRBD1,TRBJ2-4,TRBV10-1,CASSGRTGAKNIQYF,TGCGCCAGCAGCGGCCGGACAGGGGCGAAAAACATTCAGTACTTC
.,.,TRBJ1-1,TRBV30,CASGGATEAFF,TGTGCCTCGGGTGGGGCCACTGAAGCTTTCTTT
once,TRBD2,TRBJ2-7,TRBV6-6,CASSHMGLAGNYEQYF,TGTGCCAGCAGCCACATGGGACTAGCGGGGAACTACGAGCAGTACTTC
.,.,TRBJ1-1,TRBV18,CASSLDRNTEAFF,TGTGCCAGCTCACTCGACAGAAACACTGAAGCTTTCTTT
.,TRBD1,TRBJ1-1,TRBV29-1,CSVPTGGLLNTEAFF,TGCAGCGTACCGACAGGGGGCTTACTGAACACTGAAGCTTTCTTT
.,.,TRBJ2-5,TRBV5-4,CASSWRGGQETQYF,TGTGCCAGCAGCTGGAGGGGCGGGCAAGAGACCCAGTACTTC
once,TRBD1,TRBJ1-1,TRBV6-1,CASSEWGRGHTEAFF,TGTGCCAGCAGTGAATGGGGCAGGGGGCACACTGAAGCTTTCTTT
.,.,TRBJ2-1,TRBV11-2,CASSLFYGGNEQFF,TGTGCCAGCAGCTTATTTTACGGGGGCAATGAGCAGTTCTTC
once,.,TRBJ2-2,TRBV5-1,CASSSAGELFF,TGCGCCAGCAGCTCGGCCGGGGAGCTGTTTTTT
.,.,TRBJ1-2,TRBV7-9,CASSQFGLPAAGYTF,TGTGCCAGCAGCCAATTCGGACTCCCAGCGGCTGGCTACACCTTC
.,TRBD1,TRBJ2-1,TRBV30,CAWSVLGTGYNEQFF,TGTGCCTGGAGTGTACTAGGGACAGGGTACAATGAGCAGTTCTTC
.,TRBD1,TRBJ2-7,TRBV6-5,CASSGQGANEQYF,TGTGCCAGCAGCGGACAGGGGGCTAACGAGCAGTACTTC
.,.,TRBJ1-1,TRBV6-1,CASSGIAEGNTEAFF,TGTGCCAGCAGTGGAATTGCTGAGGGGAACACTGAAGCTTTCTTT
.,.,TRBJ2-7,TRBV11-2,CASSLVGVAYEQYF,TGTGCCAGCAGCCTTGTGGGAGTCGCCTACGAGCAGTACTTC
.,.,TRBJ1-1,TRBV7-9,CASSQTRRSGYSEAFF,TGTGCCAGCAGTCAAACAAGGCGATCGGGGTATTCTGAAGCTTTCTTT
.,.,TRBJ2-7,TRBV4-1,CASSQDRTTGAYEQYF,TGCGCCAGCAGCCAAGATCGAACCACAGGAGCCTACGAGCAGTACTTC
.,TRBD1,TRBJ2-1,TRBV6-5,CASKRTGDPYNEQFF,TGTGCCAGCAAAAGAACAGGGGACCCTTACAATGAGCAGTTCTTC
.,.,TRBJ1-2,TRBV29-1,CSVVEQGALQGYTF,TGCAGCGTTGTAGAACAGGGAGCCCTGCAGGGCTACACCTTC
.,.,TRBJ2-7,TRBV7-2,CASSPAGYEQYF,TGTGCCAGCAGCCCTGCCGGGTACGAGCAGTACTTC
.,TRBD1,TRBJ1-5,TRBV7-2,CASSRDRGQPQHF,TGTGCCAGCAGCCGCGACAGGGGTCAGCCCCAGCATTTT
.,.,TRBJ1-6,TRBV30,CAWSVVGQPLHF,TGTGCCTGGAGTGTAGTTGGACAGCCGCTCCACTTT
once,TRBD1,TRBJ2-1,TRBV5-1,CASSQGQGARNEQFF,TGCGCCAGCAGCCAAGGACAGGGGGCCCGGAATGAGCAGTTCTTC
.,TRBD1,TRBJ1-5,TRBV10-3,CAISGQGDQPQHF,TGTGCCATCAGTGGTCAGGGGGATCAGCCCCAGCATTTT
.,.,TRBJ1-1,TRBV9,CASSARGTEAFF,TGTGCCAGCAGCGCTCGCGGAACTGAAGCTTTCTTT
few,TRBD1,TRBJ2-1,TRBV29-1,CSTRQGANYNEQFF,TGCAGCACAAGACAGGGGGCTAATTACAATGAGCAGTTCTTC
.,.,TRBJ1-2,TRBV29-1,CSVDLDSNYGYTF,TGCAGCGTTGATCTAGACAGTAACTATGGCTACACCTTC
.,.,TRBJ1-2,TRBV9,CASSVADSIGYTF,TGTGCCAGCAGCGTAGCGGACAGTATTGGCTACACCTTC
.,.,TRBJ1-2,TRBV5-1,CASSLPPGYGYTF,TGCGCCAGCAGCTTGCCCCCAGGCTATGGCTACACCTTC
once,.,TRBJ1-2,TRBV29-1,CSVTDSNYGYTF,TGCAGCGTGACAGATTCTAACTATGGCTACACCTTC
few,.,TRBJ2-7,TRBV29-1,CSVGPTGFYEQYF,TGCAGCGTTGGCCCCACAGGGTTCTACGAGCAGTACTTC
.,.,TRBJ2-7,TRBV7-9,CASSSRTPTYEQYF,TGTGCCAGCAGCTCCCGGACTCCTACCTACGAGCAGTACTTC
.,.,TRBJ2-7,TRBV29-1,CSVALSASGEQYF,TGCAGCGTTGCTTTGTCGGCCTCGGGCGAGCAGTACTTC
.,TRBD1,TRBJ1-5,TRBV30,CAWGQGTQPQHF,TGTGCCTGGGGACAGGGTACTCAGCCCCAGCATTTT
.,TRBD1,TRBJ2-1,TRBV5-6,CASSGDRGINEQFF,TGTGCCAGCAGCGGGGACAGGGGAATCAATGAGCAGTTCTTC
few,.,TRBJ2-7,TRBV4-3,CASSQGQGDYEQYF,TGCGCCAGCAGCCAAGGTCAGGGCGATTACGAGCAGTACTTC